This T cell receptor beta chain was identified in a study of OX40 agonist ivuxolimab in advanced cancers. Study as a whole: Aged about 20 to 80 with a mean of around 60 years, they were around 79% male. Findings and limits, study-wide: Some patients without response likewise showed low normalized clonal expansion. Antigen specificity was not determined for the expanded peripheral T cells. CD8+ T cells showed, on average, more clonal expansion than CD4+ cells.

V was clipped by 5 bases and J by 4 bases, with 10 bases between them. Per the germline V gene, CDR1 is SGHTA and CDR2 is FQGNSA. CDR3 length: 13 residues. Sequencing was performed with immunoSEQ multiplex PCR; in TCRdb, only in-frame clones are kept and a portion is missing. Among about 27,000 clones listed, 83% were seen once. On this clone: Antigen: not known.

V is TRBV7-2 and J is TRBJ2-3, with D possibly called TRBD1 or TRBD2 (7 bases each). The sample was CD4+ or CD8+ T cells sorted from blood, taken in a trial of the OX40 agonist ivuxolimab. The TCR was taken from an adult with an advanced solid tumor such as melanoma, head and neck, liver or kidney cancer. CDR3: CASSPGGADTQYF. The CDR3 DNA reads TGTGCCAGCAGCCCAGGGGGGGCAGATACGCAGTATTTT.